One and the same sample provided the 22 T cell receptor beta chains below, sequenced in a study of Graves' ophthalmopathy and Graves' hyperthyroidism. RNA transcripts were the source from which TCR beta CDR3 regions were amplified. HTBI-primed RT-PCR formed the first round, and a multiplex PCR formed the second. TCRdb fed the multiplex PCR reads into MiXCR, producing one record per CDR3 protein. The top ten hold roughly 42% of the sample, which has about 220,000 distinct CDR3 sequences, approximately 21% seen once. Sequences were obtained from peripheral blood. These receptor sequences come from a woman aged 45-60 years with Graves' ophthalmopathy.

This clonotype came up many times. The V call is TRBV15, the J call TRBJ1-1, with D unresolved. The CDR3 has 15 residues. Germline V gene data show CDR1 as LNHNV and CDR2 as YYDKDF (reference sequence). Trimming took 2 bases from V and 1 from J, leaving 11 bases between them. CDR3 coding DNA: TGTGCCACCAGCAGACCTGGACTGACGAACACTGAAGCTTTCTTT. Its translation is CATSRPGLTNTEAFF.

Ten or more counts support this clonotype. This chain links TRBV7-2 with TRBJ2-4; D unclear. This CDR3 has 14 amino acids. V was pared by 3 bases and J by 3 bases, with 9 bases between. Germline V lookup: CDR1 SGHTA, CDR2 FQGNSA. DNA of the CDR3: TGTGCCAGCAGCTTTAACAACCTCAAAAACATTCAGTACTTC. It is translated as CASSFNNLKNIQYF.

This clonotype was counted at least ten times. The chain uses TRBV12-3 or TRBV12-4 and TRBJ2-5; no reliable D call. The ends were cut back, 5 bases at V and 5 bases at J, with 12 bases in the middle. The CDR3 covers 13 residues. The chain's CDR3 is CASSHDKAETQYF. CDR3 in DNA: TGTGCCAGCAGTCACGACAAAGCGGAGACCCAGTACTTC.

The V call is TRBV25-1, the J call TRBJ2-3; 10 bases line up with TRBD2. The CDR3 is 18 amino acids. V was pared by 3 bases and J by 6 bases, with 15 bases of the junction left unmatched. The germline CDR1 and CDR2 sequences are MGHDK and SYGVNS. Here the CDR3 reads CASSDPPGLAGVADTQYF. Written as DNA, the CDR3 is TGTGCCAGCAGTGATCCTCCTGGGCTAGCGGGAGTCGCCGATACGCAGTATTTT.

There are many counts of this clonotype. The chain is built from TRBV7-9 and TRBJ2-2; perhaps TRBD2 as D (5 bases). Between the trimmed V and J ends, which lost 6 bases and 5 bases, there was a span of 7 bases. The germline V gene encodes CDR1 SEHNR and CDR2 FQNEAQ (reference sequence). The CDR3 runs to 12 residues. The CDR3 region is CASSRGTGELFF. The CDR3 bases are TGTGCCAGCAGTCGAGGGACCGGGGAGCTGTTTTTT.

The chain uses TRBV27 and TRBJ1-5; 8 bases fit TRBD1. The V and J ends lost 6 bases and 3 bases, in that order; junction bases with no gene match: 1. In germline, CDR1 is MNHEY, CDR2 SMNVEV (reference sequence). The CDR3 covers 13 residues. CDR3 residues: CASRDRDNQPQHF. The CDR3, as DNA: TGTGCCAGCAGGGACAGGGACAATCAGCCCCAGCATTTT.

This clonotype was detected ten times or more. Here the CDR3 reads CASSPGGKKETQYF. CDR3 nucleotides: TGTGCCAGCAGCCCAGGCGGGAAGAAAGAGACCCAGTACTTC. The V and J genes are TRBV4-2 and TRBJ2-5, with a weak D call TRBD2 (6 bases). Deletions cut 4 bases from V and 3 bases from J, with 12 bases between. This CDR3 has 14 residues. Germline assignment: CDR1 LGHNA and CDR2 YNFKEQ.

The chain couples TRBV11-1 to TRBJ1-1; D gene unclear. Germline assignment: CDR1 SGHAT and CDR2 FQDESV (reference sequence). Trimming removed 6 bases from V and 1 base from J, with 18 bases in between. The CDR3 length is 16 residues. The CDR3 loop reads CASRPALAQKNTEAFF. The CDR3 bases are TGTGCCAGCAGGCCCGCGCTGGCTCAGAAGAACACTGAAGCTTTCTTT.

This clonotype was observed at least ten times. V and J are TRBV6-2 or TRBV6-3 and TRBJ1-2; no clear D. This CDR3 region has 13 residues. CDR1 is MNHEY, CDR2 SVGEGT, per germline. Trimming pared 0 bases from V and 4 bases from J, leaving 6 bases between. CDR3 loop: CASSYSASYGYTF. In DNA, the CDR3 is TGTGCCAGCAGTTACTCAGCCTCCTATGGCTACACCTTC.

The V call is TRBV19, the J call TRBJ1-6; no clear D gene. CDR1 is LNHDA and CDR2 is SQIVND in the germline V gene (reference sequence). This CDR3 spans 17 amino acids. V dropped 3 bases and J dropped 9 bases, with 21 bases sitting between them. CDR3 residues: CASSIFTFGLSPSPLHF. DNA of the CDR3: TGTGCCAGTAGTATCTTTACGTTTGGACTGTCGCCTTCACCCCTCCACTTT. Variable domain in full (rest from reference TRBV19 and TRBJ1-6): DGGITQSPKYLFRKEGQNVTLSCEQNLNHDAMYWYRQDPGQGLRLIYYSQIVNDFQKGDIAEGYSVSREKKESFPLTVTSAQKNPTAFYLCASSIFTFGLSPSPLHFGNGTRLTVT.

This clonotype was seen ten or more times. This rearrangement joins TRBV14 to TRBJ1-1, with D possibly matching TRBD1 (6 bases). Per the germline V gene, CDR1 is SGHDN and CDR2 is FVKESK. The CDR3 consists of 15 residues. The ends were cut back, 1 base at V and 1 base at J, with 10 bases in the middle. CDR3 nucleotides: TGTGCCAGCAGCCAAGCGAGGGGGGGGAACACTGAAGCTTTCTTT. This codes for CASSQARGGNTEAFF.

This clonotype was seen repeatedly, ten times or more. The gene calls are TRBV7-2 and TRBJ2-7; possible D gene TRBD1, 6 bases. Trimming took off 1 base at V and 2 bases at J, with 9 bases between the two ends. The CDR3 length is 14 residues. The germline V gene has CDR1 SGHTA and CDR2 FQGNSA. DNA for the CDR3: TGTGCCAGCAGCTTAGACAGGGTGACCTACGAGCAGTACTTC. It translates to CASSLDRVTYEQYF.

The J gene is TRBJ1-1, the V gene TRBV12-3 or TRBV12-4; D is ambiguous. Trimming left V 7 bases short and J 7 bases short, with 16 bases between. This CDR3 has 13 amino acids. The CDR3 sequence is CASTQFGLVEAFF. The CDR3 region has the DNA TGTGCCAGCACCCAATTCGGTCTTGTTGAAGCTTTCTTT.

The table lists this clonotype with many counts. The V and J genes are TRBV5-1 and TRBJ2-7; 10 bases fit TRBD1. The CDR3 has 15 residues. V shed 3 bases, J shed 0 bases, and the junction held 3 bases outside the gene matches. CDR1 SGHRS and CDR2 YFSETQ come from the germline V gene. The CDR3 loop is CASSWTGGNSYEQYF. The CDR3 DNA reads TGCGCCAGCAGCTGGACAGGGGGTAACTCCTACGAGCAGTACTTC.

This clonotype was detected ten times or more. V usage is TRBV20-1 and J usage is TRBJ2-5; D is uncertain. This CDR3 is built from 11 residues. V lost 0 bases and J lost 1, with 0 bases in between. The germline V gene encodes CDR1 DFQATT and CDR2 SNEGSKA (reference sequence). CDR3 loop: CSARDQETQYF. The CDR3 DNA reads TGCAGTGCTAGAGACCAAGAGACCCAGTACTTC.

This sequence joins TRBV3-1 and TRBJ1-1; the match to TRBD1 covers 9 bases. Germline V CDR1 and CDR2: LGHDT, YNNKEL (reference sequence). Trimming cost V 0 bases and J 1 base; bases outside gene matches: 6. There are 17 residues in the CDR3. CDR3 amino acids: CASSQDWDRATNTEAFF. CDR3 DNA: TGTGCCAGCAGCCAAGATTGGGACAGGGCAACGAACACTGAAGCTTTCTTT.

This clonotype has a count of ten or more. V is TRBV19 and J is TRBJ1-5; unclear D gene. CDR1 is LNHDA, CDR2 SQIVND, per germline (reference sequence). This CDR3 region has 13 residues. The V end was cut by 7 bases, the J end by 5 bases, with 12 bases between. The DNA of the CDR3 is TGTGCCAGTAATGATCGGTTTTATCAGCCCCAGCATTTT. This codes for CASNDRFYQPQHF.

V usage is TRBV19 and J usage is TRBJ2-2, with D maybe TRBD2 (6 bases). The V and J ends lost 7 bases and 4 bases respectively, with 16 bases between them. From germline, CDR1 is LNHDA and CDR2 SQIVND (reference sequence). The CDR3 consists of 15 residues. The CDR3 reads CASKGAGGSTGELFF. The DNA for the CDR3 is TGTGCCAGTAAAGGGGCCGGGGGATCCACCGGGGAGCTGTTTTTT.

As regards this clonotype: This may be a read error: a much more frequent sequence differs by one nucleotide. V is TRBV7-7 and J is TRBJ2-5; maybe TRBD2 (6 bases). This CDR3 region has 13 residues. CDR1 SSHAT and CDR2 FNYEAQ come from the germline V gene (reference sequence). In nucleotides, the CDR3 is TGTGCTCCCAGCCGGAGGGCGCGGGAGACCCAGTACTTC. This gives the protein CAPSRRARETQYF.

This rearrangement joins TRBV9 to TRBJ2-5; TRBD2 is a possible D gene (5 bases). V lost 3 bases and J lost 4, with 16 bases in between. The CDR3 loop spans 15 amino acids. The V gene's germline CDR1 is SGDLS and CDR2 YYNGEE. In nucleotides, the CDR3 is TGTGCCAGCAGCGCCGGGGATCTGGGCTTAGAGACCCAGTACTTC. Amino acid sequence: CASSAGDLGLETQYF.

In its sample, this clonotype was seen many times. This chain joins TRBV2 and TRBJ2-5; no definite D call. The germline V gene has CDR1 SNHLY and CDR2 FYNNEI. CDR3 length equals 10 residues. V was cut by 6 bases and J by 9 bases, with 8 bases left in between. CDR3 protein: CASRQAAQYF. The CDR3 DNA reads TGTGCCAGCAGGCAGGCCGCCCAGTACTTC.

This clonotype was picked up many times. This rearrangement joins TRBV20-1 to TRBJ1-6, with D possibly TRBD1 on 6 matching bases. CDR1 and CDR2 (germline): DFQATT, SNEGSKA (reference sequence). V lost 2 bases and J 8 bases, leaving 10 bases between the germline ends. The CDR3 loop spans 13 amino acids. CDR3 sequence: CSARTGLDSPLHF. The CDR3 nucleotides read TGCAGTGCTAGAACAGGGTTGGATTCACCCCTCCACTTT.